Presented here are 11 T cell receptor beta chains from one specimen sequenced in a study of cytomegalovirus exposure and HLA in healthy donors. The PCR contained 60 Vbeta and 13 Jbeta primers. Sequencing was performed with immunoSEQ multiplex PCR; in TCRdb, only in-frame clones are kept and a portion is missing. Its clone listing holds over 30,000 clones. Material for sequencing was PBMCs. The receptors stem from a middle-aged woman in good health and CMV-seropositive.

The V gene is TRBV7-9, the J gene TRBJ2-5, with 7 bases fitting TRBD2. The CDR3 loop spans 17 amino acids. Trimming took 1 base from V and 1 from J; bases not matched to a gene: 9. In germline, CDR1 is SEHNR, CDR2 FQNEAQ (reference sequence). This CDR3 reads CASSLGGSGMGQETQYF. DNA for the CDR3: TGTGCCAGCAGCTTAGGGGGGAGCGGGATGGGCCAAGAGACCCAGTACTTC.

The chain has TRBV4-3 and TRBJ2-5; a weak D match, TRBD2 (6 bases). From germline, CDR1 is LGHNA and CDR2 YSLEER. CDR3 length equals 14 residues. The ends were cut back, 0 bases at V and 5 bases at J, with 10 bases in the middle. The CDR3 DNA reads TGCGCCAGCAGCCAAGATACTAGCAGGGAGACCCAGTACTTC. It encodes CASSQDTSRETQYF.

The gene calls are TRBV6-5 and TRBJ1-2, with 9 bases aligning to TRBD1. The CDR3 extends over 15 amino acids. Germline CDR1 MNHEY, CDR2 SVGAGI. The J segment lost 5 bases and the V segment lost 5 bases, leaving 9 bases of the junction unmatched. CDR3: CASSPDRGAIYGYTF. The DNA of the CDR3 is TGTGCCAGCAGTCCGGACAGGGGAGCCATTTATGGCTACACCTTC.

The chain's CDR3 is CASSLREGLAGASAYEQYF. In DNA form, the CDR3 reads TGTGCCAGCAGCCTCAGGGAGGGACTAGCGGGAGCGAGCGCCTACGAGCAGTACTTC. This sequence joins TRBV7-9 and TRBJ2-7, with 14 bases that match TRBD2. The ends lost 5 bases at V and 2 bases at J; junction bases unmatched: 14. CDR1 and CDR2 from the germline V gene are SEHNR and FQNEAQ (reference sequence). The CDR3 length is 19 residues.

DNA for the CDR3: TGTGCCAGCAGTTACTACAGGGACCAGCCCCAGCATTTT. It is translated as CASSYYRDQPQHF. The genes are TRBV6-5 and TRBJ1-5; tentatively, D is TRBD1 (6 bases). Trimming took 1 base from V and 7 from J, leaving 8 bases between them. This CDR3 spans 13 amino acids. Germline-derived CDR1 and CDR2 are MNHEY and SVGAGI.

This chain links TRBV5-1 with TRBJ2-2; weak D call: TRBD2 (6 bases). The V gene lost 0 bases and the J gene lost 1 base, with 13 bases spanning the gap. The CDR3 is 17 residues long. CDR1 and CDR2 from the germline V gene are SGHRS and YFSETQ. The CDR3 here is CASSLEPAGLNTGELFF. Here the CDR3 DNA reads TGCGCCAGCAGCTTGGAGCCGGCGGGGCTGAACACCGGGGAGCTGTTTTTT.

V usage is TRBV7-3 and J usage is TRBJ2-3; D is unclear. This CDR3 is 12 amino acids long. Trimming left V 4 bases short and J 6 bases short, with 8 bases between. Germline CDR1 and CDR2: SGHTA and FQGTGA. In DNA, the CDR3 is TGTGCCAGCAGCTATGGAGTCGATACGCAGTATTTT. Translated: CASSYGVDTQYF.

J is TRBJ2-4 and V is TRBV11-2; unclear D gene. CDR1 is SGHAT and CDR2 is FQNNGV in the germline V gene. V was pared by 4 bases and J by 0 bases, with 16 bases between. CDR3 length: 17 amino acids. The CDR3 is CASSSTGSPVAKNIQYF. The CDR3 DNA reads TGTGCCAGCAGCTCGACCGGGTCGCCAGTAGCCAAAAACATTCAGTACTTC.

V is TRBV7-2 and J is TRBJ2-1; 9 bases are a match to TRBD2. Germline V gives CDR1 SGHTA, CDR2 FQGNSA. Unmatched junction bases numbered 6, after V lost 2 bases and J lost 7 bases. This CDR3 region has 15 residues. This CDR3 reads CASSLTWLAGNEQFF. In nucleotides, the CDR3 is TGTGCCAGCAGCTTAACGTGGCTAGCGGGGAATGAGCAGTTCTTC.

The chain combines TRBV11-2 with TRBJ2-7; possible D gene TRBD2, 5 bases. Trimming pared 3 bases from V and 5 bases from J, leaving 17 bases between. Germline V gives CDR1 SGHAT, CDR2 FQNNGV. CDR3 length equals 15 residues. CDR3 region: CASSFESGGVNEQYF. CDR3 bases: TGTGCCAGCAGCTTTGAAAGCGGCGGAGTCAACGAGCAGTACTTC.

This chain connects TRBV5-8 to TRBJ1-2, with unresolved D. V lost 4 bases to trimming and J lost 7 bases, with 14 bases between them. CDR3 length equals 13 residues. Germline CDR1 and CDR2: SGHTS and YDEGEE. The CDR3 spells CASSQTWKSGYTF. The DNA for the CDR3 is TGTGCCAGCAGCCAGACTTGGAAATCTGGCTACACCTTC.